What follows is one T cell receptor beta chain and its context. The data belong to a study of blood T cell repertoires in COVID-19. Study summary: T cells, B-cell-depleted T cells, or PBMCs provided the cDNA or gDNA that served as material.

This CDR3 has 16 residues. The germline gives CDR1 SGHTA, CDR2 FQGNSA. Unmatched junction bases numbered 4, after V lost 4 bases and J lost 5 bases. Authors' methods: The assay estimated nucleated cells by amplifying reference gene primers. Here immunoSEQ multiplex PCR was the method, and the copy in TCRdb shows in-frame clones only, minus some. V, J and clone size are taken as reported in that table, and D and trimming were inferred from the DNA itself. The sample carries a few hundred thousand clones, roughly 86% recorded once. The sample consisted of PBMCs or T cells enriched from blood (not recorded which). This TCR was recovered from a woman aged 18-35 years who had recovered from COVID-19. The chain employs TRBV7-2 and TRBJ2-2; 13 bases match TRBD2. The DNA for the CDR3 is TGTGCCAGCAGCTCCGGACTAGCGGGAGTAACCGGGGAGCTGTTTTTT. Its protein product is CASSSGLAGVTGELFF.